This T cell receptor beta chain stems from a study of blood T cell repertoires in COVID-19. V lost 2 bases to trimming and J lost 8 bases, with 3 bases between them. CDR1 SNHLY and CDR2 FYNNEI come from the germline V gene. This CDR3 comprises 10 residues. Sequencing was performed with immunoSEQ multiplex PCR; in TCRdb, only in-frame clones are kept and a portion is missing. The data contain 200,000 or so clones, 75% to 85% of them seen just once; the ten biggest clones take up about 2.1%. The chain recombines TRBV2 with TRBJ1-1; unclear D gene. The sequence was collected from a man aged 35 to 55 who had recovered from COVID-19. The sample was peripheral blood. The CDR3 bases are TGTGCCAGCAGTGAACGGGAAGCTTTCTTT. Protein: CASSEREAFF.